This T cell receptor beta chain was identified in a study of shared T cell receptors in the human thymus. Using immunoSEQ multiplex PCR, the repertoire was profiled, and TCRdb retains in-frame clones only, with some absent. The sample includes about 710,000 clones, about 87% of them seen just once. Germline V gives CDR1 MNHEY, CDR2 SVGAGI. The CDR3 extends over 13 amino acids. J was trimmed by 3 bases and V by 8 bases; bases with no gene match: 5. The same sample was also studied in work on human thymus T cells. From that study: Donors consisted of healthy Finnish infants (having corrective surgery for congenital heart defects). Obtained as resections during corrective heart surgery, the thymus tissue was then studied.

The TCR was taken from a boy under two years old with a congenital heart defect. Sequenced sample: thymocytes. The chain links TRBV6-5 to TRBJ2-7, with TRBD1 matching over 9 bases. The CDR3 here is CASPGQGIYEQYF. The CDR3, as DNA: TGTGCCAGCCCGGGACAGGGCATCTACGAGCAGTACTTC.